This TCR beta chain was sequenced in a study of blood T cell repertoires in COVID-19. Study-level information: The United States, Italy and Spain provided the acute and convalescent COVID-19 samples. The cDNA or gDNA used as material had been derived from T cells, B-cell-depleted T cells, or PBMCs.

With V trimmed by 6 bases and J by 5 bases, 7 bases remained unmatched. This CDR3 has 15 amino acids. Germline CDR1 LGHNA, CDR2 YNFKEQ. Original processing notes: Researchers report that nucleated cell counts were estimated from reference gene primer amplification. Repertoires were generated with immunoSEQ multiplex PCR, while TCRdb's copy carries only in-frame clones and drops some. V and J calls and clone size come straight from that table; D and trimming were deduced from the DNA. This table holds over 200,000 clones, 70% to 90% found once. The V call is TRBV4-2, the J call TRBJ2-1, with 10 bases aligning to TRBD1. This receptor was taken from a woman aged 45-65 years with acute or convalescent COVID-19. What was sequenced was peripheral blood. CDR3 loop: CASRQGQGFDNEQFF. CDR3 DNA: TGTGCCAGCAGACAGGGACAGGGGTTTGACAATGAGCAGTTCTTC.